One sample yielded the 22 T cell receptor beta chains listed below, sequenced in a study of blood T cell repertoires in COVID-19. Some clones are missing from TCRdb's copy, which holds only in-frame ones; the method was immunoSEQ multiplex PCR. The table records 210,000 or so clones, about 90% of them present only once. Sequencing used peripheral blood. The receptor set was obtained from a woman aged 55-75 years with acute or convalescent COVID-19.

This clone showed up many times. The CDR3 sequence is CASTYYHSNQPQHF. As DNA, the CDR3 is TGTGCCAGCACCTATTACCATAGCAATCAGCCCCAGCATTTT. The chain recombines TRBV2 with TRBJ1-5; D not resolved. From germline, CDR1 is SNHLY and CDR2 FYNNEI. CDR3 length: 14 amino acids. Trimming removed 7 bases from V and 0 bases from J, with 10 bases in between.

This clone was observed once. This chain links TRBV6-5 with TRBJ1-5; 7 nucleotides align to TRBD1. This CDR3 is built from 15 residues. Germline V gives CDR1 MNHEY, CDR2 SVGAGI. V lost 0 bases and J lost 5; bases outside the gene matches: 4. As DNA, the CDR3 is TGTGCCAGCAGTTACTCGAGAGGGGGCGATCAGCCCCAGCATTTT. Translation gives CASSYSRGGDQPQHF.

The J gene is TRBJ2-3, the V gene TRBV29-1, with a tentative D call TRBD2 (6 bases). The CDR3 is 14 residues long. The V and J ends lost 1 base and 0 bases respectively, with 8 bases between them. The germline V gene encodes CDR1 SQVTM and CDR2 ANQGSEA. The DNA for the CDR3 is TGCAGCGTTGAAGGCGGGATTAGCACAGATACGCAGTATTTT. It encodes CSVEGGISTDTQYF.

As to this clone: The same CDR3 can be traced to other DNA sequences in this sample. The V gene is TRBV5-1, the J gene TRBJ1-1; D ambiguous. The CDR3 has 13 amino acids. Germline CDR1 and CDR2: SGHRS and YFSETQ. V was clipped by 1 base and J by 2 bases, with 6 bases between them. The CDR3 spells CASSLTGNTEAFF. The DNA for the CDR3 is TGCGCCAGCAGCTTGACGGGAAACACTGAAGCTTTCTTT.

The V and J genes are TRBV10-3 and TRBJ2-3; TRBD2 aligns across 10 bases. The CDR3 loop spans 16 amino acids. Germline-derived CDR1 and CDR2 are ENHRY and SYGVKD. The V gene end was trimmed by 7 bases and the J gene end by 5 bases; junction bases not matched to a gene: 12. The CDR3: CAITSASGGTGDTQYF. Written as DNA, the CDR3 is TGTGCCATCACCTCGGCTAGCGGGGGTACCGGAGATACGCAGTATTTT.

V usage is TRBV2 and J usage is TRBJ2-1; 8 bases match TRBD2. This CDR3 spans 15 amino acids. Trimming took 6 bases from V and 0 from J; bases not matched to a gene: 4. In germline, CDR1 is SNHLY, CDR2 FYNNEI. In DNA, the CDR3 is TGTGCCAGCAGGGAGCGGGAGAGCTCCTACAATGAGCAGTTCTTC. Its protein product is CASRERESSYNEQFF. Complete variable domain (other parts from reference TRBV2 and TRBJ2-1): EPEVTQTPSHQVTQMGQEVILRCVPISNHLYFYWYRQILGQKVEFLVSFYNNEISEKSEIFDDQFSVERPDGSNFTLKIRSTKLEDSAMYFCASRERESSYNEQFFGPGTRLTVL.

The rearrangement joins TRBV6-2 or TRBV6-3 to TRBJ2-3, with 9 bases aligning to TRBD1. The CDR3 runs to 17 residues. Germline CDR1 reads MNHEY; CDR2 reads SVGEGT. The J segment lost 3 bases and the V segment lost 2 bases, leaving 9 bases of the junction unmatched. CDR3 sequence reads: CASSYDPPGQGTDTQYF. In DNA form, the CDR3 reads TGTGCCAGCAGTTACGACCCGCCGGGACAGGGTACAGATACGCAGTATTTT.

With respect to this clone: This sample also contains other DNA sequences that code for the same CDR3. The chain joins TRBV28 to TRBJ1-5; D is unresolved. Germline CDR1 and CDR2: MDHEN and SYDVKM. The CDR3 contains 16 residues. Trimming removed 1 base from V and 0 bases from J, with 10 bases in between. CDR3 protein: CASSLLARLSNQPQHF. For the CDR3, the DNA is TGTGCCAGCAGTTTATTGGCTAGGCTTAGCAATCAGCCCCAGCATTTT. Filled out from reference TRBV28 and TRBJ1-5, the complete variable domain reads DVKVTQSSRYLVKRTGEKVFLECVQDMDHENMFWYRQDPGLGLRLIYFSYDVKMKEKGDIPEGYSVSREKKERFSLILESASTNQTSMYLCASSLLARLSNQPQHFGDGTRLSIL.

The V call is TRBV4-1, the J call TRBJ2-7, with TRBD2 as a possible D gene (6 bases). Germline CDR1 is MGHRA and CDR2 is YSYEKL. The CDR3 runs 15 residues. V gave up 3 bases and J gave up 2 bases, with 14 bases separating them. As DNA, the CDR3 is TGCGCCAGCAGCCACCTAGCGTTGTCCCCCTACGAGCAGTACTTC. This gives the protein CASSHLALSPYEQYF.

The genes are TRBV19 and TRBJ1-5, with 7 bases matching TRBD1. From germline, CDR1 is LNHDA and CDR2 SQIVND (reference sequence). The CDR3 extends over 14 amino acids. Trimming removed 3 bases from V and 7 bases from J; junction bases left unmatched: 6. CDR3 nucleotide sequence: TGTGCCAGTAGTATTAGGGGGCAGAGCCAGCCCCAGCATTTT. Protein product: CASSIRGQSQPQHF.

This chain connects TRBV6-5 to TRBJ2-5, with 7 bases matching TRBD1. The CDR3 length is 15 residues. Germline CDR1 MNHEY, CDR2 SVGAGI. Trimming removed 0 bases from V and 4 bases from J; junction bases left unmatched: 5. The CDR3 reads CASSYSTGTAETQYF. The CDR3 bases are TGTGCCAGCAGTTACTCCACCGGGACAGCAGAGACCCAGTACTTC.

V usage is TRBV6-1 and J usage is TRBJ2-5; the match to TRBD2 covers 12 bases. The V gene's germline CDR1 is MNHNS and CDR2 SASEGT. The J segment lost 3 bases and the V segment lost 4 bases, leaving 6 bases of the junction unmatched. This CDR3 is 16 amino acids long. CDR3 nucleotide sequence: TGTGCCAGCAGTGCCCGACTAGCGGGAGTTAAAGAGACCCAGTACTTC. Protein sequence: CASSARLAGVKETQYF.

V is TRBV6-1 and J is TRBJ2-1, with TRBD2 matching over 8 bases. CDR1 and CDR2 (germline): MNHNS, SASEGT. This CDR3 is built from 17 residues. V was clipped by 4 bases and J by 3 bases; unmatched bases: 11. Here the CDR3 reads CASSGLSPGTSYNEQFF. As DNA, the CDR3 is TGTGCCAGCAGTGGCCTAAGCCCCGGGACTAGCTACAATGAGCAGTTCTTC.

The rearrangement joins TRBV19 to TRBJ2-1, with no clear D. CDR1 is LNHDA and CDR2 is SQIVND in the germline V gene (reference sequence). V lost 2 bases to trimming and J lost 7 bases, with 6 bases between them. The CDR3 is 12 residues long. The CDR3 loop is CASSIFGNEQFF. In DNA form, the CDR3 reads TGTGCCAGTAGTATATTCGGGAATGAGCAGTTCTTC.

The chain links TRBV12-5 to TRBJ2-2; 9 bases line up with TRBD2. The germline V gene encodes CDR1 LGHNT and CDR2 FRNRAP. There are 17 residues in the CDR3. V lost 1 base to trimming and J lost 3 bases; unmatched junction nucleotides: 6. The CDR3, as DNA: TGTGCTAGTGGTTTGGGCGCGGGAGGGGGCGACACCGGGGAGCTGTTTTTT. Protein product: CASGLGAGGGDTGELFF.

The chain carries TRBV29-1 and TRBJ2-5, with D possibly TRBD1 on 5 matching bases. Germline assignment: CDR1 SQVTM and CDR2 ANQGSEA. Trimming removed 7 bases at V and 5 bases at J, with 20 bases between. The CDR3 covers 14 residues. DNA of the CDR3: TGCAGCGCCAGGGTTATCCCCCCTCAGGAGACCCAGTACTTC. Protein: CSARVIPPQETQYF.

This chain connects TRBV5-4 to TRBJ1-6; D not certain. The V gene's germline CDR1 is SGHNT and CDR2 YYREEE (reference sequence). CDR3 length: 14 amino acids. With 5 bases removed from V and 9 bases from J, the gap between germline ends came to 15 bases. Here the CDR3 reads CASRTRLEGSPLHF. The CDR3, as DNA: TGTGCCAGCAGGACGCGTCTGGAGGGTTCACCCCTCCACTTT.

This clone was detected a few times. The rearrangement joins TRBV6-6 to TRBJ1-6; D is ambiguous. The germline CDR1 and CDR2 sequences are MNHNY and SVGAGI (reference sequence). The CDR3 consists of 15 residues. V gave up 5 bases and J gave up 2 bases, with 10 bases separating them. The CDR3 is CASSPRVPYNSPLHF. The CDR3 nucleotides are TGTGCCAGCAGTCCCCGGGTCCCCTATAATTCACCCCTCCACTTT.

The DNA of the CDR3 is TGCGCCAGCAGCCAACACAGGGGATACAACAATGAGCAGTTCTTC. This encodes CASSQHRGYNNEQFF. V usage is TRBV4-3 and J usage is TRBJ2-1, with 7 bases identical to TRBD1. V lost 2 bases to trimming and J lost 5 bases; unmatched junction nucleotides: 6. CDR3 size: 15 residues. Per germline, CDR1 LGHNA and CDR2 YSLEER.

The chain has TRBV2 and TRBJ2-1; D is ambiguous. The CDR3 consists of 12 residues. V was pared by 4 bases and J by 2 bases, with 3 bases between. Germline CDR1 and CDR2: SNHLY and FYNNEI. Written as DNA, the CDR3 is TGTGCCAGCAGTGGGCCCTACAATGAGCAGTTCTTC. Translating gives CASSGPYNEQFF.

This clone was seen a handful of times. CDR3: CASSASVASRGYTF. DNA for the CDR3: TGTGCCAGCAGCGCCTCGGTTGCTTCTAGGGGCTACACCTTC. The chain joins TRBV9 to TRBJ1-2; D is undetermined. This CDR3 is built from 14 residues. With 3 bases removed from V and 8 bases from J, the gap between germline ends came to 17 bases. The V gene's germline CDR1 is SGDLS and CDR2 YYNGEE.

This chain uses TRBV6-6 with TRBJ2-4; D is possibly TRBD1 (6 bases). CDR1 and CDR2 (germline): MNHNY, SVGAGI (reference sequence). CDR3 length: 18 residues. The germline V and J ends were trimmed by 5 bases and 2 bases, with 22 bases remaining between them. CDR3 bases: TGTGCCAGCAGTCTAACGCCGTATACAGGGAACCCCAAAAACATTCAGTACTTC. Protein product: CASSLTPYTGNPKNIQYF.